One and the same sample provided the 7 T cell receptor beta chains below, sequenced in a study of blood T cells in healthy people across ages. Then a second PCR, running roughly 7 to 11 cycles, was carried out with a sample-barcoded 5' primer and a J-beta primer mix. TCRdb re-called the 5' RACE reads through MiXCR, storing one row per CDR3 protein. The top ten hold 13% of the sample, which has some 900,000 distinct CDR3 sequences, about 48% seen once. The specimen sequenced was blood. The origin of the receptors is a man aged 30 to 45 in good health.

The chain links TRBV28 to TRBJ1-1; TRBD1 agrees at 8 bases. The CDR3 spans 13 residues. With 6 bases clipped from V and 11 bases from J, the junction kept 11 bases outside the gene matches. The germline V gene encodes CDR1 MDHEN and CDR2 SYDVKM. The CDR3 DNA sequence: TGTGCCAGCAGCTATATCAGGGGGCAGGTCGCTTTCTTT. It is translated as CASSYIRGQVAFF. Full variable domain (rest looked up from reference TRBV28 and TRBJ1-1): DVKVTQSSRYLVKRTGEKVFLECVQDMDHENMFWYRQDPGLGLRLIYFSYDVKMKEKGDIPEGYSVSREKKERFSLILESASTNQTSMYLCASSYIRGQVAFFGQGTRLTVV.

There are a few counts of this clonotype. The CDR3 nucleotides read TGTGCCAGCAGTAGTGGACCTAAAGAGACCCAGTACTTC. Its translation: CASSSGPKETQYF. The rearrangement joins TRBV6-5 to TRBJ2-5; the D is unclear. Between the trimmed V and J ends, which lost 5 bases and 3 bases, there was a span of 10 bases. The length of the CDR3 is 13 residues. The germline CDR1 and CDR2 sequences are MNHEY and SVGAGI.

The genes are TRBV11-1 and TRBJ1-2; D is uncertain. With 5 bases removed from V and 8 bases from J, the gap between germline ends came to 12 bases. Germline V CDR1 and CDR2: SGHAT, FQDESV (reference sequence). The CDR3 extends over 12 amino acids. For the CDR3, the DNA is TGTGCCAGCAGCGATTGGACTGTGGGCTACACCTTC. This codes for CASSDWTVGYTF.

V usage is TRBV2 and J usage is TRBJ1-5; D might be TRBD1 (5 bases). The germline V gene encodes CDR1 SNHLY and CDR2 FYNNEI. Trimming took 4 bases from V and 11 from J, leaving 12 bases between them. This CDR3 has 12 amino acids. CDR3 protein: CASSANGGTQHF. The DNA for the CDR3 is TGTGCCAGCAGTGCGAATGGGGGGACCCAGCATTTT.

The V gene is TRBV7-2, the J gene TRBJ2-7; maybe TRBD1 (6 bases). This CDR3 contains 13 residues. Trimming shortened V by 9 bases and J by 2 bases, and 14 bases separated the two germline ends. CDR1 and CDR2 from the germline V gene are SGHTA and FQGNSA. The CDR3: CASGTDRTYEQYF. The CDR3 DNA is TGTGCCAGTGGAACAGACAGGACCTACGAGCAGTACTTC.

The V and J genes are TRBV5-8 and TRBJ2-1; D is ambiguous. The CDR3 runs 11 residues. The V gene lost 1 base and the J gene lost 13 bases, with 9 bases spanning the gap. Germline V CDR1 and CDR2: SGHTS, YDEGEE. The CDR3 DNA follows: TGTGCCAGCAGCTTGTTAGAGACCCAGTTCTTC. Its protein product is CASSLLETQFF.

This rearrangement joins TRBV29-1 to TRBJ2-4; D is possibly TRBD1 (5 bases). Germline loops: CDR1 SQVTM, CDR2 ANQGSEA. The CDR3 spans 11 residues. V dropped 8 bases and J dropped 13 bases, with 18 bases sitting between them. CDR3 sequence: CSFWQGQEQYF. In nucleotides, the CDR3 is TGCAGCTTTTGGCAGGGCCAAGAGCAGTACTTC.